This T cell receptor (beta chain) was retrieved from a study of radiation and T cells in renal cell carcinoma. Study details: Nephrectomy followed 15 Gy stereotactic body radiation by 4 weeks. Findings and caveats of the study: In blood, top tumor clones expanded by 2 weeks, shrinking by 4.

About this clone: Antigen specificity is unknown.

Germline V gene data show CDR1 as SEHNR and CDR2 as FQNEAQ (reference sequence). V dropped 1 base and J dropped 0 bases, with 10 bases sitting between them. The CDR3 sequence is 16 residues long. The time point was: blood 2 weeks post-SBRT. The treatment denotes: 15 Gy SBRT to primary tumor, nephrectomy 4 weeks later. Serial blood draws occurred at baseline and 2 and 4 weeks post-SBRT. Sequencing used immunoSEQ multiplex PCR; TCRdb keeps in-frame clones, though not all of them. Of some 72,000 clones listed, around 76% are singletons. Specimen: blood, collected from a patient whose treatment included radiotherapy and nephrectomy. The receptor was derived from a man aged 60 to 69 with renal cell carcinoma. The chain recombines TRBV7-9 with TRBJ1-3, with a possible D match to TRBD1 (5 bases). The CDR3 DNA reads TGTGCCAGCAGCTTAGGCACAGGATTCTCTGGAAACACCATATATTTT. Protein product: CASSLGTGFSGNTIYF.